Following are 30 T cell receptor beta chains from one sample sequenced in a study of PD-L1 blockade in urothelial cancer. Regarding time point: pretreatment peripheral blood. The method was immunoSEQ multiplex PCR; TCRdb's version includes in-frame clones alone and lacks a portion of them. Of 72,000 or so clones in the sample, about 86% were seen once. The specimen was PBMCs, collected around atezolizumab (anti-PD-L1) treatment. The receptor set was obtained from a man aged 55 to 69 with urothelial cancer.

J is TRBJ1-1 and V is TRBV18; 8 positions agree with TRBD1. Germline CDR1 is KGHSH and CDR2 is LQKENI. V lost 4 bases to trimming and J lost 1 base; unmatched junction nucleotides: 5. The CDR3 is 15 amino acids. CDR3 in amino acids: CASSLPDRANTEAFF. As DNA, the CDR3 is TGTGCCAGCTCACTACCGGACAGGGCGAACACTGAAGCTTTCTTT.

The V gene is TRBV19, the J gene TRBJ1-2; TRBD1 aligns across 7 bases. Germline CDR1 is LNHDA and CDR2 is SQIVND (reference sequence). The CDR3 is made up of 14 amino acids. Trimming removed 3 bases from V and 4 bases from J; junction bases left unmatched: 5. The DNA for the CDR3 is TGTGCCAGTAGTATTAGGGGGCGCGTCTATGGCTACACCTTC. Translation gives CASSIRGRVYGYTF.

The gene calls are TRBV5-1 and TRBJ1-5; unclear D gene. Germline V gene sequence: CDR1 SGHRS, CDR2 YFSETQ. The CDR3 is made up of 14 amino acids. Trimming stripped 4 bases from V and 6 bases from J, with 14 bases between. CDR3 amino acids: CASSEGSRGQPQHF. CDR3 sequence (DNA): TGCGCCAGCAGCGAGGGTTCCAGAGGTCAGCCCCAGCATTTT. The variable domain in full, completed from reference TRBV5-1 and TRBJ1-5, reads KAGVTQTPRYLIKTRGQQVTLSCSPISGHRSVSWYQQTPGQGLQFLFEYFSETQRNKGNFPGRFSGRQFSNSRSEMNVSTLELGDSALYLCASSEGSRGQPQHFGDGTRLSIL.

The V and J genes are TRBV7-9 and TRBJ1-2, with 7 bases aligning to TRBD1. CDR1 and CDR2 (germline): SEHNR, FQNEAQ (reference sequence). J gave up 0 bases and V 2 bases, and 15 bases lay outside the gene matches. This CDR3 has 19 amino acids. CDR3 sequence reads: CASSLQGRGATRANYGYTF. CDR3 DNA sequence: TGTGCCAGCAGCTTACAAGGCAGGGGGGCCACGAGGGCTAACTATGGCTACACCTTC.

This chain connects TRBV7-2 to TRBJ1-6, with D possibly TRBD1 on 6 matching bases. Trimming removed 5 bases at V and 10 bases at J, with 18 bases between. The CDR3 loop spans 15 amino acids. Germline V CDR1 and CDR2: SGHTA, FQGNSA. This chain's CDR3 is CASSRRQGQGSPLHF. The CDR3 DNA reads TGTGCCAGCAGCCGGCGTCAGGGGCAGGGATCACCCCTCCACTTT.

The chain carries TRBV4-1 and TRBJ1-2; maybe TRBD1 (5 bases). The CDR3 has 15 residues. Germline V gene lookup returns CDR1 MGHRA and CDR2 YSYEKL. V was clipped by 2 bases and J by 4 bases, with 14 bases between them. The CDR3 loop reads CASSQSGISSYGYTF. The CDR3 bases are TGCGCCAGCAGCCAATCAGGGATTTCCAGCTATGGCTACACCTTC.

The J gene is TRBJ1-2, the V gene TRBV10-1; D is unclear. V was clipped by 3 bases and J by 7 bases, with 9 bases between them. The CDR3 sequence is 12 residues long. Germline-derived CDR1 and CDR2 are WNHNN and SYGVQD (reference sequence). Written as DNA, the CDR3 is TGCGCCAGCAGTGATTCGTCCAGTGGCTACACCTTC. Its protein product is CASSDSSSGYTF.

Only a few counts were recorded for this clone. The CDR3 region has the DNA TGTGCCAGCAGCTTAGAGCGAGGGCTTTACCAGCCCCAGCATTTT. This encodes CASSLERGLYQPQHF. This chain connects TRBV7-2 to TRBJ1-5; the D is unclear. Per germline, CDR1 SGHTA and CDR2 FQGNSA. The ends were cut back, 1 base at V and 7 bases at J, with 14 bases in the middle. This CDR3 is built from 15 residues.

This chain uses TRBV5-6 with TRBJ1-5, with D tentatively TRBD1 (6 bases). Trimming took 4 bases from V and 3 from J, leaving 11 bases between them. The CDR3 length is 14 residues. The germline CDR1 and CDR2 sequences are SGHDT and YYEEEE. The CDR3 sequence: CASSPRDTNQPQHF. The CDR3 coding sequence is TGTGCCAGCAGCCCCCGGGACACCAATCAGCCCCAGCATTTT.

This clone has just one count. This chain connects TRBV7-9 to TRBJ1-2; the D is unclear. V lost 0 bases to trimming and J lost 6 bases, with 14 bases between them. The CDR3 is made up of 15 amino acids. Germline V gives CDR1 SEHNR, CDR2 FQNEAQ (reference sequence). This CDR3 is CASSLAGYEGNGYTF. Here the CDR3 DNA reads TGTGCCAGCAGCTTAGCAGGGTATGAGGGAAATGGCTACACCTTC.

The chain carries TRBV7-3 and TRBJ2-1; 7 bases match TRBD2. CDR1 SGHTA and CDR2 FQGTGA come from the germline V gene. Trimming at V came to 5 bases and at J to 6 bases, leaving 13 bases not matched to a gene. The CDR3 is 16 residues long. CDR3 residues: CASSQQSGGGINEQFF. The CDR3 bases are TGTGCCAGCAGCCAGCAGTCGGGGGGAGGCATCAATGAGCAGTTCTTC. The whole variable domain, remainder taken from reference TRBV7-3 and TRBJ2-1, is GAGVSQTPSNKVTEKGKYVELRCDPISGHTALYWYRQSLGQGPEFLIYFQGTGAADDSGLPNDRFFAVRPEGSVSTLKIQRTERGDSAVYLCASSQQSGGGINEQFFGPGTRLTVL.

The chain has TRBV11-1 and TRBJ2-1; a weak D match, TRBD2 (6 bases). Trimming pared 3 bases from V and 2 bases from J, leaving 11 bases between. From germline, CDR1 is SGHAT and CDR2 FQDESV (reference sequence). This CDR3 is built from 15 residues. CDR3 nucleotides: TGTGCCAGCAGCTTCTCGGGGGTCGCCTACAATGAGCAGTTCTTC. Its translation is CASSFSGVAYNEQFF.

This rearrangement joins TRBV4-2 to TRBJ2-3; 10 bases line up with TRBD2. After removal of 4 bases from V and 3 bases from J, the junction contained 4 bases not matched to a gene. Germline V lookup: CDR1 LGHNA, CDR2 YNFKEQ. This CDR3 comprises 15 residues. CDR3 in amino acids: CASSRQRGGTDTQYF. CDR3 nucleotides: TGTGCCAGCAGCCGACAGCGGGGGGGTACAGATACGCAGTATTTT.

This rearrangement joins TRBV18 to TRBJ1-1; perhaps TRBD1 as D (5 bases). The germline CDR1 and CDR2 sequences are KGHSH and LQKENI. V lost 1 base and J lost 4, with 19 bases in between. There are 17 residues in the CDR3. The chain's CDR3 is CASSPRGGGGTATEAFF. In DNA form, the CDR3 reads TGTGCCAGCTCACCACGGGGGGGAGGTGGAACGGCCACTGAAGCTTTCTTT.

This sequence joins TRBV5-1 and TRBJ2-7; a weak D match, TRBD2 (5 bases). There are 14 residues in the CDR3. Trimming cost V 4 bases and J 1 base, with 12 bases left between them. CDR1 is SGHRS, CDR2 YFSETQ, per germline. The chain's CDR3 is CASSPDFASYEQYF. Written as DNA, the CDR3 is TGCGCCAGCAGCCCGGACTTCGCTTCCTACGAGCAGTACTTC.

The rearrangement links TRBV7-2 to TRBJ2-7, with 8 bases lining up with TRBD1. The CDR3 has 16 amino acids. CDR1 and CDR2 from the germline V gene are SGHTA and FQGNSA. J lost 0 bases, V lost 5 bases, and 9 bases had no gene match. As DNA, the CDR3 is TGTGCCAGCAGCCTAAGACAGGGGTCGAACTCCTACGAGCAGTACTTC. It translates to CASSLRQGSNSYEQYF.

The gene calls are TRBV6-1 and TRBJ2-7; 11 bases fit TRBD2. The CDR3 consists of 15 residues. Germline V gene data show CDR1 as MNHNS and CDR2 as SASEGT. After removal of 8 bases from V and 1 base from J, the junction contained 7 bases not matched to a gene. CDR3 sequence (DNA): TGTGCCAGCGCGCCAGGGACTAGCGGATCCTACGAGCAGTACTTC. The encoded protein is CASAPGTSGSYEQYF.

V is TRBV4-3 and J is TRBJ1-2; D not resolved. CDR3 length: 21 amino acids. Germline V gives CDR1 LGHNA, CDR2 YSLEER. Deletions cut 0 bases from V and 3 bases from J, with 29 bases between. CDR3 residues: CASSQDTRKRVVSHRDYGYTF. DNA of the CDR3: TGCGCCAGCAGCCAAGATACGAGGAAGAGGGTTGTTAGTCACCGGGACTATGGCTACACCTTC.

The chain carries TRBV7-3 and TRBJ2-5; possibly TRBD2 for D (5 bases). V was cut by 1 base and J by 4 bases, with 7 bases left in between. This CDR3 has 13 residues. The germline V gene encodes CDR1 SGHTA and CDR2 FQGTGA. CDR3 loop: CASSLIEGETQYF. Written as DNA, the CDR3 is TGTGCCAGCAGCTTAATCGAGGGAGAGACCCAGTACTTC.

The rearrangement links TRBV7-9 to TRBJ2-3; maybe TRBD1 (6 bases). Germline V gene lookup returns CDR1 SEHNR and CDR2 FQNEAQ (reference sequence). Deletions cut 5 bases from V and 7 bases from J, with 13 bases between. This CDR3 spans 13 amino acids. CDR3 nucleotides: TGTGCCAGCAGCATTCAGGGGTTTAATACGCAGTATTTT. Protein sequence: CASSIQGFNTQYF.

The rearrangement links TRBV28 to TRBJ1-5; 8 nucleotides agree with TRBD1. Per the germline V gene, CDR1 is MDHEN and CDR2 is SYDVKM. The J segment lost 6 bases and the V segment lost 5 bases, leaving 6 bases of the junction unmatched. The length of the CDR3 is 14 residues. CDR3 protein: CASSNTRGPQPQHF. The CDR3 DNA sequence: TGTGCCAGCAGTAATACCAGGGGGCCTCAGCCCCAGCATTTT.

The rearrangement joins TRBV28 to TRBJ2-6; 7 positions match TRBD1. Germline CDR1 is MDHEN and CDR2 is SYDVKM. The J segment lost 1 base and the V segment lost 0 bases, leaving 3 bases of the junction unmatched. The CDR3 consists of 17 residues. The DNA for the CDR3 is TGTGCCAGCAGTTTATGGGGCAGGGGGTCTGGGGCCAACGTCCTGACTTTC. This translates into CASSLWGRGSGANVLTF.

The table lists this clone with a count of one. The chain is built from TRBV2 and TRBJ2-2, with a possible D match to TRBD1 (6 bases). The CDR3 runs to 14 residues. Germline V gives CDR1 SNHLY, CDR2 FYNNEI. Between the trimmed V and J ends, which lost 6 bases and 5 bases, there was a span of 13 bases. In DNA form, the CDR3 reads TGTGCCAGCAGGCACAGGGAAAGAACCGGGGAGCTGTTTTTT. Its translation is CASRHRERTGELFF.

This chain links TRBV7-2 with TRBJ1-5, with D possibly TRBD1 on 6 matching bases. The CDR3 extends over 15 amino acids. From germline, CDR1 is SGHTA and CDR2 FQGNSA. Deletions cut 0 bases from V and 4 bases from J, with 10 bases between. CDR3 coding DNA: TGTGCCAGCAGCTTAGCGCGGCAGGGGAATCAGCCCCAGCATTTT. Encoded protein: CASSLARQGNQPQHF.

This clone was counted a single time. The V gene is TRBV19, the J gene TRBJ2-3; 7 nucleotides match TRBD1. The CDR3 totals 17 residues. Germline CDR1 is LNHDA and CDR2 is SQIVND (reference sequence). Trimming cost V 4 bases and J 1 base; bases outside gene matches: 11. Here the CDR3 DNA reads TGTGCCAGTAGTAGAGGGGGCGCAGGTCGTGGCACAGATACGCAGTATTTT. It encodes CASSRGGAGRGTDTQYF.

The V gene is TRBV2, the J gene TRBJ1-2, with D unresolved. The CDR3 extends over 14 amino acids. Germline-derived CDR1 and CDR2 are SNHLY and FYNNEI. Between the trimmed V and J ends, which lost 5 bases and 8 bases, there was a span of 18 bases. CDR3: CASSLNTAGGGYTF. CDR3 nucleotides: TGTGCCAGCAGTTTAAACACCGCGGGCGGCGGCTACACCTTC.

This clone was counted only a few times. The CDR3: CASSSYQGANEKLFF. The CDR3 nucleotides read TGTGCCAGCAGCTCCTACCAGGGGGCTAATGAAAAACTGTTTTTT. V and J are TRBV7-9 and TRBJ1-4; 7 positions agree with TRBD1. J was trimmed by 3 bases and V by 4 bases; bases with no gene match: 5. Germline V CDR1 and CDR2: SEHNR, FQNEAQ (reference sequence). This CDR3 region has 15 residues.

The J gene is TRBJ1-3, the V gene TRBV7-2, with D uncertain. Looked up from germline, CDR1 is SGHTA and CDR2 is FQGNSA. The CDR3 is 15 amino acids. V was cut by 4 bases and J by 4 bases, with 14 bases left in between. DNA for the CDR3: TGTGCCAGCAGCTCAGGAGGTGTTCAAGGAAACACCATATATTTT. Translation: CASSSGGVQGNTIYF.

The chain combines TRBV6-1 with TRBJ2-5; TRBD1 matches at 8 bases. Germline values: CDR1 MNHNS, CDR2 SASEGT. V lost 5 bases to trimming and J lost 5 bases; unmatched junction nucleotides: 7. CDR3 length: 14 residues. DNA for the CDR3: TGTGCCAGCAGTCGACAGGGGAGGAGTGAGACCCAGTACTTC. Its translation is CASSRQGRSETQYF.

The CDR3 spells CASSLGGGSYNEQFF. CDR3 DNA sequence: TGCGCCAGCAGCTTGGGAGGGGGCTCCTACAATGAGCAGTTCTTC. J is TRBJ2-1 and V is TRBV5-1, with D perhaps matching TRBD1 (6 bases). The CDR3 runs to 15 residues. V was cut by 0 bases and J by 0 bases, with 7 bases left in between. From germline, CDR1 is SGHRS and CDR2 YFSETQ.